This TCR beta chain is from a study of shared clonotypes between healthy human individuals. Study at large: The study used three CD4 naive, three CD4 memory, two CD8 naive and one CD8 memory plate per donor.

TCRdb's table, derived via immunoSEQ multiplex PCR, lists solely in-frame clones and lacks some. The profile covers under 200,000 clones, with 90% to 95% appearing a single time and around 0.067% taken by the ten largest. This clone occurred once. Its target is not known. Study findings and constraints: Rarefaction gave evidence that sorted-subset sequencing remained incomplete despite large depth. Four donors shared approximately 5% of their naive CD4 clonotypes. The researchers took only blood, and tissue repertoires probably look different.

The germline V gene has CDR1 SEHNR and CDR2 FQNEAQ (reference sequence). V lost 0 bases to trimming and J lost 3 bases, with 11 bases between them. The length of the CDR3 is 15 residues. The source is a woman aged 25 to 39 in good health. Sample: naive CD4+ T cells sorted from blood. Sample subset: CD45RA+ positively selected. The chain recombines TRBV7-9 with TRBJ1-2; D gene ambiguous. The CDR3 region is CASSLAGGRHYGYTF. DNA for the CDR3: TGTGCCAGCAGCTTAGCTGGTGGCAGGCACTATGGCTACACCTTC.